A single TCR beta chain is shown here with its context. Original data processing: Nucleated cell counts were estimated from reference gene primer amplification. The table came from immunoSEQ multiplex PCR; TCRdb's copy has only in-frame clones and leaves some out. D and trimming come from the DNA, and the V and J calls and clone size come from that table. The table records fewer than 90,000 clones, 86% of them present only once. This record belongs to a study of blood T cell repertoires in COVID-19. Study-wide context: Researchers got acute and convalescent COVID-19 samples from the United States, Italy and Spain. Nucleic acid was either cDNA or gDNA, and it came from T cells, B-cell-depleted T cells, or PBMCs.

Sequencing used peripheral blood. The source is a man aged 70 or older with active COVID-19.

The CDR3 nucleotides read TGTGCCAGTAGTCCCCCCGGGACAGGGGCCCACTATGGCTACACCTTC. Protein sequence: CASSPPGTGAHYGYTF. The chain uses TRBV19 and TRBJ1-2, with TRBD1 matching over 10 bases. J lost 3 bases, V lost 5 bases, and 9 bases had no gene match. This CDR3 is 16 amino acids long. In germline, CDR1 is LNHDA, CDR2 SQIVND (reference sequence).